This TCR beta chain was identified in a study of T cell repertoires in cytomegalovirus infection. Study details: Matching HLA type, along with CMV infection, was indicated by public TCR beta signatures.

Germline V lookup: CDR1 SQVTM, CDR2 ANQGSEA. Trimming pared 7 bases from V and 4 bases from J, leaving 13 bases between. The CDR3 is made up of 12 amino acids. Whole-study results and caveats: Using cumulative public TCR beta family frequency, the authors identified those who carried CMV together with the relevant HLA. HLA-C-restricted CMV-specific TCR beta clonotypes prevailed in the ex vivo response.

Comment on this clonotype: Antigen specificity is unknown.

MiXCR, run by TCRdb on the reads, gives a single entry per CDR3 protein. This sample has fewer than 400,000 distinct CDR3 sequences, with 18% found just once. Sequences were obtained from PBMCs. This TCR was recovered from a human donor in good health (CMV status not recorded). Some clones in this sample may be carry-over from other donors' samples. V is TRBV29-1 and J is TRBJ1-1; D is possibly TRBD1 (5 bases). CDR3 residues: CSGGREGTEAFF. The CDR3 nucleotides are TGCAGCGGGGGGAGGGAGGGCACTGAAGCTTTCTTT.